This entry lists 25 T cell receptor beta chains sequenced from one sample in a study of T cell responses to AZD1222 COVID-19 vaccine. TCRdb's copy holds only in-frame clones and misses some; the assay was immunoSEQ multiplex PCR. The table has about 160,000 clones, over 75% seen once. The source was peripheral blood, collected 28 days after the second AZD1222 dose. These receptors were collected from an adult who received the AZD1222 COVID-19 vaccine.

This chain uses TRBV7-9 with TRBJ1-1; D is unclear. CDR1 and CDR2 (germline): SEHNR, FQNEAQ (reference sequence). Trimming cost V 0 bases and J 2 bases, with 10 bases left between them. This CDR3 region has 15 residues. The CDR3 loop reads CASSLAIGGNTEAFF. The CDR3 nucleotides read TGTGCCAGCAGCTTAGCCATCGGAGGAAACACTGAAGCTTTCTTT. Full variable domain (missing parts from reference TRBV7-9 and TRBJ1-1): DTGVSQNPRHKITKRGQNVTFRCDPISEHNRLYWYRQTLGQGPEFLTYFQNEAQLEKSRLLSDRFSAERPKGSFSTLEIQRTEQGDSAMYLCASSLAIGGNTEAFFGQGTRLTVV.

J is TRBJ2-3 and V is TRBV25-1; D unresolved. This CDR3 has 15 residues. The V end was cut by 4 bases, the J end by 6 bases, with 17 bases between. Germline V gene sequence: CDR1 MGHDK, CDR2 SYGVNS. CDR3 sequence: CASSVGNSVLDTQYF. In DNA, the CDR3 is TGTGCCAGCAGTGTAGGGAATTCTGTCTTGGATACGCAGTATTTT.

The chain uses TRBV27 and TRBJ2-3; no clear D gene. The V end was cut by 3 bases, the J end by 3 bases, with 13 bases between. This CDR3 has 15 amino acids. The germline gives CDR1 MNHEY, CDR2 SMNVEV (reference sequence). The CDR3 nucleotides are TGTGCCAGCAGTTTTGGCCTCCCGAGGACAGATACGCAGTATTTT. Translated: CASSFGLPRTDTQYF.

V usage is TRBV16 and J usage is TRBJ1-4; the D is unclear. Germline CDR1 is KGHSY and CDR2 is FQNENV. The CDR3 runs 14 residues. V shed 4 bases and J shed 6 bases, with 12 bases lying between them. CDR3 loop: CASSLRRTYEKLFF. CDR3 sequence (DNA): TGTGCCAGCAGCCTAAGACGGACTTATGAAAAACTGTTTTTT.

The rearrangement joins TRBV4-2 to TRBJ1-2, with D hard to call. The V and J ends lost 0 bases and 2 bases respectively, with 13 bases between them. CDR3 size: 16 residues. Per germline, CDR1 LGHNA and CDR2 YNFKEQ. The CDR3 DNA reads as TGTGCCAGCAGCCAAGAGAGGAATAGGGAGAACTATGGCTACACCTTC. It translates to CASSQERNRENYGYTF.

This clone was detected only once. The chain employs TRBV7-2 and TRBJ1-3, with D hard to call. The germline V and J ends were trimmed by 1 base and 0 bases, with 4 bases remaining between them. Germline-derived CDR1 and CDR2 are SGHTA and FQGNSA. The CDR3 consists of 14 residues. DNA for the CDR3: TGTGCCAGCAGCTTAGTACGCTCTGGAAACACCATATATTTT. Translation: CASSLVRSGNTIYF. Full variable domain (rest looked up from reference TRBV7-2 and TRBJ1-3): GAGVSQSPSNKVTEKGKDVELRCDPISGHTALYWYRQSLGQGLEFLIYFQGNSAPDKSGLPSDRFSAERTGGSVSTLTIQRTQQEDSAVYLCASSLVRSGNTIYFGEGSWLTVV.

J is TRBJ2-1 and V is TRBV12-3 or TRBV12-4; no clear D gene. The length of the CDR3 is 11 residues. Trimming stripped 1 base from V and 10 bases from J, with 5 bases between. In DNA, the CDR3 is TGTGCCAGCAGTTTAGTACAAGAGCAGTTCTTC. This translates into CASSLVQEQFF.

The rearrangement links TRBV7-3 to TRBJ1-1; tentative D call: TRBD1 (5 bases). The germline V and J ends were trimmed by 5 bases and 1 base, with 8 bases remaining between them. This CDR3 has 13 amino acids. Germline V gene lookup returns CDR1 SGHTA and CDR2 FQGTGA. The CDR3 DNA reads as TGTGCCAGCAGCCGGCAGGGGAACACTGAAGCTTTCTTT. It codes for CASSRQGNTEAFF.

The chain employs TRBV28 and TRBJ1-5; 8 nucleotides line up with TRBD1. Trimming took 8 bases from V and 3 from J; bases not matched to a gene: 9. The CDR3 extends over 15 amino acids. CDR1 and CDR2 (germline): MDHEN, SYDVKM. The CDR3 sequence is CASLLGQGNNQPQHF. The CDR3 region has the DNA TGTGCCAGCCTACTAGGACAGGGAAACAATCAGCCCCAGCATTTT.

This clone appeared a single time. This chain joins TRBV28 and TRBJ2-3, with a tentative D call TRBD2 (6 bases). Germline CDR1 is MDHEN and CDR2 is SYDVKM. CDR3 length: 13 residues. V gave up 7 bases and J gave up 0 bases, with 8 bases separating them. The CDR3 nucleotides read TGTGCCAGCACCGGAGGGAGCACAGATACGCAGTATTTT. Protein: CASTGGSTDTQYF.

V gene TRBV11-2 combines with J gene TRBJ2-5, with a possible D match to TRBD1 (5 bases). V lost 5 bases to trimming and J lost 2 bases, with 9 bases between them. The germline CDR1 and CDR2 sequences are SGHAT and FQNNGV. This CDR3 has 13 residues. Here the CDR3 reads CASSQGVQETQYF. In DNA form, the CDR3 reads TGTGCCAGCAGCCAGGGCGTACAAGAGACCCAGTACTTC. The whole variable domain, filled in from reference TRBV11-2 and TRBJ2-5, reads EAGVAQSPRYKIIEKRQSVAFWCNPISGHATLYWYQQILGQGPKLLIQFQNNGVVDDSQLPKDRFSAERLKGVDSTLKIQPAKLEDSAVYLCASSQGVQETQYFGPGTRLLVL.

This sequence joins TRBV10-3 and TRBJ1-1, with 8 bases matching TRBD1. Germline trimming cut 4 bases from V and 1 base from J; bases unmatched to any gene: 2. The CDR3 runs to 14 residues. Germline V gives CDR1 ENHRY, CDR2 SYGVKD. This CDR3 reads CAISVTGGNTEAFF. The CDR3 DNA follows: TGTGCCATCAGTGTCACAGGGGGGAACACTGAAGCTTTCTTT.

V and J are TRBV5-1 and TRBJ1-3, with D perhaps TRBD1 (5 bases). The germline V gene encodes CDR1 SGHRS and CDR2 YFSETQ. The CDR3 extends over 17 amino acids. V lost 0 bases and J 0 bases, leaving 13 bases between the germline ends. For the CDR3, the DNA is TGCGCCAGCAGCTTGGAGGGGATAGGGCTCTCTGGAAACACCATATATTTT. Amino acids: CASSLEGIGLSGNTIYF.

The chain couples TRBV5-1 to TRBJ2-2; TRBD1 is a possible D gene (5 bases). The CDR3 extends over 15 amino acids. V gave up 1 base and J gave up 0 bases, with 7 bases separating them. Germline CDR1 reads SGHRS; CDR2 reads YFSETQ. The CDR3 is CASSLTGTNTGELFF. The CDR3 DNA reads as TGCGCCAGCAGCTTGACAGGCACGAACACCGGGGAGCTGTTTTTT.

The chain recombines TRBV4-2 with TRBJ2-6, with a tentative D call TRBD2 (6 bases). CDR1 is LGHNA, CDR2 YNFKEQ, per germline. There are 16 residues in the CDR3. Trimming pared 1 base from V and 4 bases from J, leaving 11 bases between. The chain's CDR3 is CASSQAAGSGANVLTF. The CDR3 DNA sequence: TGTGCCAGCAGCCAAGCCGCGGGGTCAGGGGCCAACGTCCTGACTTTC.

This clone was recorded only once. The chain uses TRBV10-3 and TRBJ2-7, with D perhaps being TRBD1 or TRBD2 (5 bases each). The V end was cut by 9 bases, the J end by 2 bases, with 20 bases between. Germline V gene data show CDR1 as ENHRY and CDR2 as SYGVKD. This CDR3 has 15 amino acids. CDR3 protein: CAILNSGTATYEQYF. The CDR3 nucleotides are TGTGCCATTTTAAACTCCGGGACGGCCACCTACGAGCAGTACTTC.

The chain links TRBV6-5 to TRBJ1-1; D remains ambiguous. V dropped 4 bases and J dropped 1 base, with 7 bases sitting between them. This CDR3 spans 13 amino acids. The germline V gene has CDR1 MNHEY and CDR2 SVGAGI. The CDR3 protein is CASSSYPNTEAFF. CDR3 nucleotides: TGTGCCAGCAGTTCCTACCCGAACACTGAAGCTTTCTTT.

The rearrangement joins TRBV2 to TRBJ1-6, with a tentative D call TRBD1 (6 bases). Per germline, CDR1 SNHLY and CDR2 FYNNEI. This CDR3 contains 14 residues. Trimming shortened V by 6 bases and J by 9 bases, and 15 bases separated the two germline ends. The CDR3 spells CASSRDNEGSPLHF. The CDR3 nucleotides read TGTGCCAGCAGCCGGGACAATGAGGGTTCACCCCTCCACTTT.

J is TRBJ1-2 and V is TRBV4-1; no firm D call. The CDR3 sequence is 12 residues long. In germline, CDR1 is MGHRA, CDR2 YSYEKL. V gave up 0 bases and J gave up 8 bases, with 7 bases separating them. CDR3 sequence (DNA): TGCGCCAGCAGCCAAGATGCGAGGGGCTACACCTTC. Translation gives CASSQDARGYTF.

This rearrangement joins TRBV28 to TRBJ1-1, with D unresolved. The CDR3 consists of 16 residues. Germline V gene sequence: CDR1 MDHEN, CDR2 SYDVKM. Trimming took 5 bases from V and 2 from J, leaving 18 bases between them. CDR3 nucleotides: TGTGCCAGCAGTCCCCTCCGGAGAGGGTACAACACTGAAGCTTTCTTT. Protein: CASSPLRRGYNTEAFF.

The V gene is TRBV9, the J gene TRBJ1-6; 9 bases agree with TRBD1. The CDR3 length is 15 residues. Germline V lookup: CDR1 SGDLS, CDR2 YYNGEE. The J segment lost 9 bases and the V segment lost 3 bases, leaving 7 bases of the junction unmatched. CDR3 residues: CASSAEGQGFSPLHF. The CDR3 DNA reads TGTGCCAGCAGCGCCGAGGGACAGGGTTTTTCACCCCTCCACTTT.

The V call is TRBV15, the J call TRBJ1-6; 9 positions agree with TRBD1. The CDR3 loop spans 12 amino acids. Germline V lookup: CDR1 LNHNV, CDR2 YYDKDF (reference sequence). With V trimmed by 8 bases and J by 7 bases, 0 bases remained unmatched. CDR3 residues: CATGTGNSPLHF. The CDR3 region has the DNA TGTGCCACCGGGACAGGGAATTCACCCCTCCACTTT.

The CDR3 DNA reads as TGTGCCAGCAGCCCCCTAAACTGGGAAGAGGTGGACACTGAAGCTTTCTTT. Amino acid sequence: CASSPLNWEEVDTEAFF. The V gene is TRBV5-4, the J gene TRBJ1-1; D gene unclear. The germline V gene has CDR1 SGHNT and CDR2 YYREEE (reference sequence). This CDR3 contains 17 residues. Trimming left V 4 bases short and J 3 bases short, with 22 bases between.

The DNA for the CDR3 is TGTGCCAGCAGTAACCGAGATACGCAGTATTTT. Translated, it gives CASSNRDTQYF. The chain joins TRBV2 to TRBJ2-3; no clear D. The V end was cut by 5 bases, the J end by 5 bases, with 5 bases between. Germline V CDR1 and CDR2: SNHLY, FYNNEI. The CDR3 runs 11 residues.

The chain combines TRBV12-3 or TRBV12-4 with TRBJ1-5; tentative D call: TRBD1 (6 bases). CDR3 size: 13 residues. Trimming cost V 5 bases and J 4 bases, with 9 bases left between them. The CDR3 DNA is TGTGCCAGCAGTCGACAGGAAAATCAGCCCCAGCATTTT. Amino acids: CASSRQENQPQHF.